These T cell receptor beta chains were read from a single sample in a study of technical replicates of blood from several donors. Assay used: immunoSEQ multiplex PCR; TCRdb lists only in-frame clones, some missing. The repertoire holds around 60,000 clones, roughly 92% seen once, with 3.5% to 5% in the top ten. The sequencing sample was made of PBMCs. The receptors derive from a human donor in good health. Some clones in this sample may be carry-over from other donors' samples. Both conserved end residues are part of each CDR3. A D gene is named only where the DNA matches it firmly. The size field is filled for only some rows; it gives once, few, many or a size class.

abundance: .
d_gene: TRBD1
v_gene: TRBV6-1
j_gene: TRBJ1-5
CDR3aa: CASKLGQGNQPQHF
CDR3nt: TGTGCCAGCAAACTAGGACAGGGCAATCAGCCCCAGCATTTT

abundance: .
d_gene: TRBD2
v_gene: TRBV2
j_gene: TRBJ2-7
CDR3aa: CASRTSGSSYEQYF
CDR3nt: TGTGCCAGCAGGACTAGCGGTAGCTCCTACGAGCAGTACTTC

abundance: .
d_gene: .
v_gene: TRBV5-1
j_gene: TRBJ1-2
CDR3aa: CASSLKGASPSRGYTF
CDR3nt: TGCGCCAGCAGCTTGAAAGGGGCGAGTCCCTCCCGGGGCTACACCTTC

abundance: .
d_gene: TRBD1
v_gene: TRBV4-1
j_gene: TRBJ1-6
CDR3aa: CASSQETGAISPLHF
CDR3nt: TGCGCCAGCAGCCAAGAGACAGGGGCTATTTCACCCCTCCACTTT

abundance: .
d_gene: TRBD2
v_gene: TRBV5-4
j_gene: TRBJ2-7
CDR3aa: CASSQDTSGSYEQYF
CDR3nt: TGTGCCAGCAGCCAAGATACTAGCGGGAGTTACGAGCAGTACTTC

abundance: .
d_gene: TRBD1
v_gene: TRBV6-6
j_gene: TRBJ1-1
CDR3aa: CASGRQGARTEAFF
CDR3nt: TGTGCCAGCGGCCGACAGGGGGCGCGTACTGAAGCTTTCTTT

abundance: .
d_gene: .
v_gene: TRBV7-9
j_gene: TRBJ1-4
CDR3aa: CASSSSGARTNEKLFF
CDR3nt: TGTGCCAGCAGCTCCTCTGGGGCGCGAACTAATGAAAAACTGTTTTTT

abundance: .
d_gene: .
v_gene: TRBV29-1
j_gene: TRBJ2-4
CDR3aa: CSVTVILENIQYF
CDR3nt: TGCAGCGTCACGGTCATTTTGGAAAACATTCAGTACTTC

abundance: .
d_gene: .
v_gene: TRBV4-3
j_gene: TRBJ2-7
CDR3aa: CASSYYTPGLTYEQYF
CDR3nt: TGCGCCAGCAGCTACTATACCCCGGGACTGACCTACGAGCAGTACTTC

abundance: .
d_gene: TRBD1
v_gene: TRBV6-1
j_gene: TRBJ1-2
CDR3aa: CASSSPFRDRVGYTF
CDR3nt: TGTGCCAGCAGTTCACCCTTCCGGGACAGGGTTGGCTACACCTTC

abundance: .
d_gene: .
v_gene: TRBV6-5
j_gene: TRBJ2-7
CDR3aa: CASTGGVRDEQYF
CDR3nt: TGTGCCAGCACAGGCGGGGTCAGGGACGAGCAGTACTTC

abundance: .
d_gene: .
v_gene: TRBV2
j_gene: TRBJ2-4
CDR3aa: CASTLRQEPKNIQYF
CDR3nt: TGTGCCAGCACCCTTCGGCAGGAACCCAAAAACATTCAGTACTTC

abundance: .
d_gene: TRBD1
v_gene: TRBV11-2
j_gene: TRBJ2-7
CDR3aa: CASSSLTGQQLQYF
CDR3nt: TGTGCCAGCAGCTCACTCACGGGACAGCAGCTTCAGTACTTC

abundance: .
d_gene: .
v_gene: TRBV11-3
j_gene: TRBJ2-7
CDR3aa: CASSLAPGGPTEQYF
CDR3nt: TGTGCCAGCAGCTTAGCCCCCGGGGGGCCTACGGAGCAGTACTTC

abundance: .
d_gene: TRBD1
v_gene: TRBV6-1
j_gene: TRBJ2-4
CDR3aa: CASIGDSDQNIQYF
CDR3nt: TGTGCCAGCATTGGGGACAGCGACCAAAACATTCAGTACTTC

abundance: .
d_gene: .
v_gene: TRBV5-8
j_gene: TRBJ2-3
CDR3aa: CASSLVRADTQYF
CDR3nt: TGTGCCAGCAGCTTGGTCAGGGCAGATACGCAGTATTTT

abundance: .
d_gene: .
v_gene: TRBV4-3
j_gene: TRBJ1-2
CDR3aa: CASSQDKQGYGYTF
CDR3nt: TGCGCCAGCAGCCAAGACAAACAGGGCTATGGCTACACCTTC

abundance: .
d_gene: TRBD2
v_gene: TRBV6-6
j_gene: TRBJ2-5
CDR3aa: CASSSFHGLAEETQYF
CDR3nt: TGTGCCAGCAGTTCCTTCCACGGGCTAGCGGAAGAGACCCAGTACTTC

abundance: .
d_gene: TRBD1
v_gene: TRBV7-2
j_gene: TRBJ2-7
CDR3aa: CASSLAGGRVHEQYF
CDR3nt: TGTGCCAGCAGCTTAGCAGGGGGCAGGGTCCACGAGCAGTACTTC

abundance: .
d_gene: .
v_gene: TRBV11-2
j_gene: TRBJ2-4
CDR3aa: CASSLNTGTNIQYF
CDR3nt: TGTGCCAGCAGCTTAAACACAGGCACAAACATTCAGTACTTC

abundance: .
d_gene: TRBD1
v_gene: TRBV13
j_gene: TRBJ2-4
CDR3aa: CASSLERTGGGNIQYF
CDR3nt: TGTGCCAGCAGCTTAGAGCGGACAGGGGGCGGAAACATTCAGTACTTC

abundance: .
d_gene: .
v_gene: TRBV10-3
j_gene: TRBJ1-1
CDR3aa: CAISESRGGGEEAFF
CDR3nt: TGTGCCATCAGTGAGTCGCGGGGGGGCGGGGAGGAAGCTTTCTTT

abundance: .
d_gene: .
v_gene: TRBV19
j_gene: TRBJ2-1
CDR3aa: CASSKGAYKVEQFF
CDR3nt: TGTGCCAGTAGTAAAGGGGCATACAAGGTTGAGCAGTTCTTC

abundance: .
d_gene: TRBD2
v_gene: TRBV15
j_gene: TRBJ2-3
CDR3aa: CATRGRTDTQYF
CDR3nt: TGTGCCACGCGGGGGAGAACAGATACGCAGTATTTT

abundance: .
d_gene: TRBD1
v_gene: TRBV18
j_gene: TRBJ1-2
CDR3aa: CASIGQGDGYTF
CDR3nt: TGTGCCAGCATTGGACAGGGGGATGGCTACACCTTC

abundance: .
d_gene: TRBD2
v_gene: TRBV5-6
j_gene: TRBJ2-1
CDR3aa: CASSLAALAGREQFF
CDR3nt: TGTGCCAGCAGCTTGGCCGCACTAGCGGGACGAGAGCAGTTCTTC

abundance: once
d_gene: TRBD1
v_gene: TRBV4-3
j_gene: TRBJ1-1
CDR3aa: CASSRQTGFGTEAFF
CDR3nt: TGCGCCAGCAGCCGCCAGACAGGGTTTGGGACTGAAGCTTTCTTT

abundance: .
d_gene: TRBD1
v_gene: TRBV15
j_gene: TRBJ2-5
CDR3aa: CATSTGTGGVETQYF
CDR3nt: TGTGCCACCAGCACAGGGACAGGGGGCGTCGAGACCCAGTACTTC

abundance: .
d_gene: .
v_gene: TRBV2
j_gene: TRBJ1-3
CDR3aa: CASSDGRFSGNTIYF
CDR3nt: TGTGCCAGCAGTGACGGTAGATTTTCTGGAAACACCATATATTTT

abundance: .
d_gene: .
v_gene: TRBV4-1
j_gene: TRBJ1-4
CDR3aa: CASSQINSRTNEKLFF
CDR3nt: TGCGCCAGCAGCCAGATCAATTCGAGGACTAATGAAAAACTGTTTTTT

abundance: .
d_gene: .
v_gene: TRBV5-6
j_gene: TRBJ1-3
CDR3aa: CASSGGAGSGNTIYF
CDR3nt: TGTGCCAGCAGCGGGGGGGCAGGCTCTGGAAACACCATATATTTT

abundance: .
d_gene: TRBD2
v_gene: TRBV13
j_gene: TRBJ2-3
CDR3aa: CASSRSGVGDTQYF
CDR3nt: TGTGCCAGCAGCAGAAGCGGGGTGGGGGATACGCAGTATTTT

abundance: .
d_gene: .
v_gene: TRBV19
j_gene: TRBJ1-5
CDR3aa: CASSLGGERFSNQPQHF
CDR3nt: TGTGCCAGTAGTCTCGGGGGGGAGAGATTCAGCAATCAGCCCCAGCATTTT

abundance: .
d_gene: TRBD1
v_gene: TRBV7-2
j_gene: TRBJ2-7
CDR3aa: CASSLFGLSQGYEQYF
CDR3nt: TGTGCCAGCAGCTTATTTGGGCTATCACAGGGGTACGAGCAGTACTTC

abundance: .
d_gene: TRBD1
v_gene: TRBV19
j_gene: TRBJ1-2
CDR3aa: CASSPGQVGGYTF
CDR3nt: TGTGCCAGTAGCCCGGGACAGGTCGGTGGCTACACCTTC

abundance: .
d_gene: .
v_gene: TRBV2
j_gene: TRBJ2-7
CDR3aa: CASSRDRDVYEQYF
CDR3nt: TGTGCCAGCAGTCGCGACAGAGACGTCTACGAGCAGTACTTC

abundance: .
d_gene: .
v_gene: TRBV5-1
j_gene: TRBJ1-4
CDR3aa: CASSLTPGSGEKLFF
CDR3nt: TGCGCCAGCAGTCTTACGCCTGGGAGTGGTGAAAAACTGTTTTTT